These T cell receptor beta chains were read from a single sample in a study of graft-versus-host responses after intestinal transplantation. The antigens of these receptors remain unknown. Profiling relied on immunoSEQ multiplex PCR, and the TCRdb table lists in-frame clones only, not all of them. The sample yields over 100,000 clones, roughly 95% seen once. This specimen was unstimulated CD8+ T cells sorted from spleen or lymph node cells, taken before intestinal transplant. These receptors came from a human donor who received an intestinal transplant. Both conserved end residues are part of each CDR3. Each record gives: V gene, CDR3 length, clone size, J gene, D gene, CDR3 DNA, CDR3 protein. The D gene is left open where the match is weak. The listing skips clone size in some rows; elsewhere it reads once, few, many or a size class.

V gene: TRBV10-3
CDR3 length: 13
clone size: few
J gene: TRBJ1-3
D gene: .
CDR3 DNA: TGTGCCATCAGTGCGGGGGGTACAAACACCATATATTTT
CDR3 protein: CAISAGGTNTIYF

V gene: TRBV9
CDR3 length: 15
clone size: .
J gene: TRBJ1-2
D gene: .
CDR3 DNA: TGTGCCAGCAGCGTAGATTTGCGGGGGGCAAATGGCTACACCTTC
CDR3 protein: CASSVDLRGANGYTF

V gene: TRBV4-2
CDR3 length: 15
clone size: .
J gene: TRBJ1-2
D gene: TRBD1
CDR3 DNA: TGTGCCAGCAGCCACGGGACAGATACTAACTATGGCTACACCTTC
CDR3 protein: CASSHGTDTNYGYTF

V gene: TRBV27
CDR3 length: 16
clone size: .
J gene: TRBJ2-7
D gene: .
CDR3 DNA: TGTGCCAGCAGTTTCCCGACTAGGACCTTCTCCTACGAGCAGTACTTC
CDR3 protein: CASSFPTRTFSYEQYF

V gene: TRBV9
CDR3 length: 15
clone size: .
J gene: TRBJ2-7
D gene: TRBD1
CDR3 DNA: TGTGCCAGCAGCGTAGGACAGGGGGCCGGCTACGAGCAGTACTTC
CDR3 protein: CASSVGQGAGYEQYF

V gene: TRBV10-3
CDR3 length: 15
clone size: .
J gene: TRBJ2-1
D gene: TRBD2
CDR3 DNA: TGTGCCATCACTGGGACTAGCGGGTTATACAATGAGCAGTTCTTC
CDR3 protein: CAITGTSGLYNEQFF

V gene: TRBV2
CDR3 length: 15
clone size: .
J gene: TRBJ2-2
D gene: .
CDR3 DNA: TGTGCCTATCTAGGGGGGTCGGCTAACACCGGGGAGCTGTTTTTT
CDR3 protein: CAYLGGSANTGELFF

V gene: TRBV11-1
CDR3 length: 15
clone size: .
J gene: TRBJ2-1
D gene: TRBD1
CDR3 DNA: TGTGCCAGCAGCTTCCGGGACAGGGGGCTCGATGAGCAGTTCTTC
CDR3 protein: CASSFRDRGLDEQFF

V gene: TRBV19
CDR3 length: 14
clone size: .
J gene: TRBJ2-7
D gene: TRBD1
CDR3 DNA: TGTGCCAGTAGTGCCGGACAGGGCCCTTACGAGCAGTACTTC
CDR3 protein: CASSAGQGPYEQYF

V gene: TRBV6-5
CDR3 length: 14
clone size: once
J gene: TRBJ2-7
D gene: .
CDR3 DNA: TGTGCCAGCAGTTACCGGGCCCAGGGTGGAGAGCAGTACTTC
CDR3 protein: CASSYRAQGGEQYF

V gene: TRBV28
CDR3 length: 13
clone size: .
J gene: TRBJ2-2
D gene: .
CDR3 DNA: TGTGCCACCGCCCTAGCGAACACCGGGGAGCTGTTTTTT
CDR3 protein: CATALANTGELFF

V gene: TRBV5-1
CDR3 length: 14
clone size: .
J gene: TRBJ2-5
D gene: .
CDR3 DNA: TGCGCCAGCAGCGAATGGGACGGAAAAGAGACCCAGTACTTC
CDR3 protein: CASSEWDGKETQYF